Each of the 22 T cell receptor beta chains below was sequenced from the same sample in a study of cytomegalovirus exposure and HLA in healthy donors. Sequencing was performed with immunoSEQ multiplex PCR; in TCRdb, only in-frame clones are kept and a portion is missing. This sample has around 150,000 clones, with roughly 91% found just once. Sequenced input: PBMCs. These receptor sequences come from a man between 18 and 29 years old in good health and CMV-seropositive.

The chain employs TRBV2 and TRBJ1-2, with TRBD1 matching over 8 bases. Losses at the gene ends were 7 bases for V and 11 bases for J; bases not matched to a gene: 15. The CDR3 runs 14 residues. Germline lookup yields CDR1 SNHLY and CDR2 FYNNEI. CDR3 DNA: TGTGCCAGCACTGGGTCTCACACAGGGGGAATTTACACCTTC. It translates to CASTGSHTGGIYTF.

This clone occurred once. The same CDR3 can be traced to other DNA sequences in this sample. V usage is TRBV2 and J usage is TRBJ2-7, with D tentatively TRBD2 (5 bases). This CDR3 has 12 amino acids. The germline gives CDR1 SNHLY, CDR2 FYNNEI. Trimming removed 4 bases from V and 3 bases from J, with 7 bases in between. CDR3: CASSGTSYEQYF. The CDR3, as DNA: TGTGCCAGCAGTGGAACTAGCTACGAGCAGTACTTC.

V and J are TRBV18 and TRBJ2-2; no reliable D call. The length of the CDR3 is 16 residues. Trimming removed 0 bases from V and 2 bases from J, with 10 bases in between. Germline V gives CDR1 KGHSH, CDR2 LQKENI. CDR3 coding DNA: TGTGCCAGCTCACCACCGTACAGAAACAACACCGGGGAGCTGTTTTTT. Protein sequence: CASSPPYRNNTGELFF.

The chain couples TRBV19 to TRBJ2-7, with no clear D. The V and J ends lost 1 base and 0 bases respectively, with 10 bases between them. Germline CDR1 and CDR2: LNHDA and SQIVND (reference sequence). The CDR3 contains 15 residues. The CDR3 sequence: CASSIVARSSYEQYF. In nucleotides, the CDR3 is TGTGCCAGTAGTATAGTGGCCAGAAGCTCCTACGAGCAGTACTTC.

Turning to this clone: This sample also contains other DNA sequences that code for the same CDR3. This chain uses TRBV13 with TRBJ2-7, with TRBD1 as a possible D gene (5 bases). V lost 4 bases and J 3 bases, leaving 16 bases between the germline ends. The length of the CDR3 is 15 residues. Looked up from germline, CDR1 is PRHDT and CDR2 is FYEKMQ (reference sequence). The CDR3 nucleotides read TGTGCCAGCAGCTCCCGGTTAGCTCAGGGCTACGAGCAGTACTTC. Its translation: CASSSRLAQGYEQYF.

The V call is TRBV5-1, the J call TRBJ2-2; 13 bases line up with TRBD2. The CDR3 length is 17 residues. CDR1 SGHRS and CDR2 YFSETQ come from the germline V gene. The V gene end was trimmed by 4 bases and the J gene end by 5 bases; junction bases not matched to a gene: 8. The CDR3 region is CASSTGLAGALTGELFF. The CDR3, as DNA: TGCGCCAGCAGCACCGGACTAGCGGGAGCTCTGACCGGGGAGCTGTTTTTT.

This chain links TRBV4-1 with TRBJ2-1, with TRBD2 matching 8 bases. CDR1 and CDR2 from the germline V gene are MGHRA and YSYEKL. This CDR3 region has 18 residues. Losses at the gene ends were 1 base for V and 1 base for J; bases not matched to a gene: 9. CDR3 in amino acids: CASSQVNLIAGSYNEQFF. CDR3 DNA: TGCGCCAGCAGCCAAGTGAACCTTATAGCGGGATCCTACAATGAGCAGTTCTTC.

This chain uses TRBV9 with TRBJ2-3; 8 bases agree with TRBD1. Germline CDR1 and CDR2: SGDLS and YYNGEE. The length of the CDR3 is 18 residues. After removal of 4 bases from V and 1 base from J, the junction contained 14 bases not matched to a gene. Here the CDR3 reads CASSRGQGLGFGTDTQYF. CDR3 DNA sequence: TGTGCCAGCAGCCGAGGACAGGGATTGGGATTTGGCACAGATACGCAGTATTTT.

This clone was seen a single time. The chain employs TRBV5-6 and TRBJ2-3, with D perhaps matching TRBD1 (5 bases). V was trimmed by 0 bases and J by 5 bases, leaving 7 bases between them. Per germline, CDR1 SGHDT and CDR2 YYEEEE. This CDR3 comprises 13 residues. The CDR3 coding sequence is TGTGCCAGCAGCTTGGTGGGGCGAGATACGCAGTATTTT. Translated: CASSLVGRDTQYF.

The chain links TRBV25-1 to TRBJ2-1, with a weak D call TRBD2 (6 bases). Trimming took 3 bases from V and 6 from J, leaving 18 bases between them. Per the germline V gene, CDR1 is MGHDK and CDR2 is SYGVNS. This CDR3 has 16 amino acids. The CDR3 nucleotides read TGTGCCAGCAGTGACCCCTCGGCCGGGAGAGGCAATGAGCAGTTCTTC. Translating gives CASSDPSAGRGNEQFF.

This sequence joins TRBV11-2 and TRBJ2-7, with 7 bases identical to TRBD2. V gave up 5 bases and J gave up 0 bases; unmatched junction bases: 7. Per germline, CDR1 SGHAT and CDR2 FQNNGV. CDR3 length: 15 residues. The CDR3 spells CASSATAGNSYEQYF. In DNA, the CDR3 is TGTGCCAGCAGCGCTACAGCGGGAAACTCCTACGAGCAGTACTTC.

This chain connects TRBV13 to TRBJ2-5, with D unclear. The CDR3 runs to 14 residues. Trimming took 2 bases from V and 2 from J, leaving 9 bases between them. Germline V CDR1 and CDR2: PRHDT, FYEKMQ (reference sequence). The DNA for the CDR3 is TGTGCCAGCAGCTTAACCGAAACTCAAGAGACCCAGTACTTC. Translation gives CASSLTETQETQYF.

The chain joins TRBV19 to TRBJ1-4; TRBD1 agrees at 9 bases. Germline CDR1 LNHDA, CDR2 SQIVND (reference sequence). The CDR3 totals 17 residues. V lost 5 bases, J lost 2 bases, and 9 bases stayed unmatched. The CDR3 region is CASSLLGQGITNEKLFF. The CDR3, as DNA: TGTGCCAGTAGTCTCCTGGGACAGGGCATCACTAATGAAAAACTGTTTTTT.

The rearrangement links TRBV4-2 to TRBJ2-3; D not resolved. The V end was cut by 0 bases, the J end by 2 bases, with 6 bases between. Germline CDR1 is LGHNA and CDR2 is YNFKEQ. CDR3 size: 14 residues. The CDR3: CASSQDTVTDTQYF. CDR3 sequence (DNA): TGTGCCAGCAGCCAAGATACTGTCACAGATACGCAGTATTTT.

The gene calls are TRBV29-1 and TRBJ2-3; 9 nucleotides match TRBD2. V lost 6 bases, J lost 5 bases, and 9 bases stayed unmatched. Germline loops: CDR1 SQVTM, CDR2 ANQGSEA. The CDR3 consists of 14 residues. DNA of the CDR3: TGCAGCGTACGTAGCGGGAGAGGGGGAGATACGCAGTATTTT. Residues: CSVRSGRGGDTQYF.

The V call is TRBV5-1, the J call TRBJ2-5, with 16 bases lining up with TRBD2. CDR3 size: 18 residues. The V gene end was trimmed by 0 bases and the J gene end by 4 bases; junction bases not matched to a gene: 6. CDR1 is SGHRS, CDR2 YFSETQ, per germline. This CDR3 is CASSLEGLAGGPGETQYF. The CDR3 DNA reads TGCGCCAGCAGCTTGGAGGGACTAGCGGGAGGGCCGGGAGAGACCCAGTACTTC. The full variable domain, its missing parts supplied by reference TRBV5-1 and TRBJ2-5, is KAGVTQTPRYLIKTRGQQVTLSCSPISGHRSVSWYQQTPGQGLQFLFEYFSETQRNKGNFPGRFSGRQFSNSRSEMNVSTLELGDSALYLCASSLEGLAGGPGETQYFGPGTRLLVL.

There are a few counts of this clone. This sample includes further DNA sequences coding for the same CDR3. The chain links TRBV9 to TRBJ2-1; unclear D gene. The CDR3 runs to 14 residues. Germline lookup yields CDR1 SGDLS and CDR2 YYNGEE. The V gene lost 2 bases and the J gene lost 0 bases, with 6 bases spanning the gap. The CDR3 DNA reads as TGTGCCAGCAGCGTCTCGTCCTCCTACAATGAGCAGTTCTTC. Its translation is CASSVSSSYNEQFF. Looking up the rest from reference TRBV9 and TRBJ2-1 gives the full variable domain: DSGVTQTPKHLITATGQRVTLRCSPRSGDLSVYWYQQSLDQGLQFLIQYYNGEERAKGNILERFSAQQFPDLHSELNLSSLELGDSALYFCASSVSSSYNEQFFGPGTRLTVL.

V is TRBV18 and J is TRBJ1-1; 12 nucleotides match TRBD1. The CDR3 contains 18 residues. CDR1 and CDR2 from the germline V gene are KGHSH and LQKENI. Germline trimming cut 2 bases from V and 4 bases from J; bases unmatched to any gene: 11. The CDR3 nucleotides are TGTGCCAGCTCACCAACACCTTCGGGACAGGGGGCAGGCACTGAAGCTTTCTTT. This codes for CASSPTPSGQGAGTEAFF.

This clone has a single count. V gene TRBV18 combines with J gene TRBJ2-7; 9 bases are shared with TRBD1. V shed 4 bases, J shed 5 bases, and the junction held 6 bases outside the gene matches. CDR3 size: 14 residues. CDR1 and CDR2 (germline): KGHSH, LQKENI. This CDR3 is CASSLRGQGNEQYF. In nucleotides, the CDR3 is TGTGCCAGCTCACTCCGGGGACAGGGAAACGAGCAGTACTTC.

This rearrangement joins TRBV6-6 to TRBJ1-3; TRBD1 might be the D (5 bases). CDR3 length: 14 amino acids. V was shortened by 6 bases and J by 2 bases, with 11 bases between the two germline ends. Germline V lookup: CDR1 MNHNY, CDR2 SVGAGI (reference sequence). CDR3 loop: CASSLRGAGNTIYF. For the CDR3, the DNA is TGTGCCAGCAGCCTCCGGGGGGCTGGAAACACCATATATTTT.

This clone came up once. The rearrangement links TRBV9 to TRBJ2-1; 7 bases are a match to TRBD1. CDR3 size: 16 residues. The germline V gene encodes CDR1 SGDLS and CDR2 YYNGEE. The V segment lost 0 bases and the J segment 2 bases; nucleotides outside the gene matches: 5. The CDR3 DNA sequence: TGTGCCAGCAGCGTAGAGGGACAGAGGGCCTACAATGAGCAGTTCTTC. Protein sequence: CASSVEGQRAYNEQFF. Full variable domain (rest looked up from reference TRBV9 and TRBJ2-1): DSGVTQTPKHLITATGQRVTLRCSPRSGDLSVYWYQQSLDQGLQFLIQYYNGEERAKGNILERFSAQQFPDLHSELNLSSLELGDSALYFCASSVEGQRAYNEQFFGPGTRLTVL.

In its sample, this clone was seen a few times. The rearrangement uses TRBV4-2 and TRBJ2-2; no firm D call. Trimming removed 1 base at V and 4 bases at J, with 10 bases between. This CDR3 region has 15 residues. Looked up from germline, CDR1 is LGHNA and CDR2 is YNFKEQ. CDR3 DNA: TGTGCCAGCAGCCAAGTAGAAGTAGCCACCGGGGAGCTGTTTTTT. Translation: CASSQVEVATGELFF.